The source of this T cell receptor (beta chain) is a study of T cells after posttransplantation cyclophosphamide. The data were produced by immunoSEQ multiplex PCR, yet TCRdb's version contains in-frame clones alone and is incomplete. The sample records about 3,000 clones, approximately 79% being singletons. Between the trimmed V and J ends, which lost 1 base and 1 base, there was a span of 12 bases. The germline gives CDR1 MGHRA, CDR2 YSYEKL. CDR3 size: 16 residues. Cyclophosphamide on days +3 and +4 followed busulfan-fludarabine conditioning and a marrow graft. Study-wide results and limits: Donor-recipient repertoire similarity was low at 1-2 months, rising over year one. Recipient CMV seropositivity and CMV reactivation strongly tracked TRB clonality.

Note on this clone: Its antigen is not known.

The clonotype originates from a female patient aged 50-65 years who received an allogeneic stem cell transplant from a related donor, was CMV-positive, and had no GVHD. Part of the T cell pool may stem from the graft donor. Sequencing was performed on PBMCs, taken after allogeneic stem cell transplant with posttransplant cyclophosphamide. The J gene is TRBJ2-3, the V gene TRBV4-1; D gene ambiguous. In nucleotides, the CDR3 is TGCGCCAGCAGCCAAGTTCTATGGGCTGGCACAGATACGCAGTATTTT. This codes for CASSQVLWAGTDTQYF.